This TCR beta chain is from a study of cytomegalovirus exposure and HLA in healthy donors. General study results and limits: The authors confirmed in vitro that a few CMV-associated chains were specific for CMV antigens. Altogether, 164 TCR beta chains were recorded as cytomegalovirus-associated. Whilst most TCR sequences proved rare, a subset of public TCRs occurred across many donors. Segments of the TCR beta V type were, in most cases, productive about 87% or about 30% of the time in an earlier analysis.

PCR employed 60 Vbeta and 13 Jbeta primers. The assay was immunoSEQ multiplex PCR, and TCRdb's table has in-frame clones only and misses some. The sample includes about 110,000 clones, about 73% of them seen just once. Trimming shortened V by 3 bases and J by 6 bases, and 14 bases separated the two germline ends. Germline V CDR1 and CDR2: LNHDA, SQIVND (reference sequence). The CDR3 is 14 residues long. This clone was found a few times. Its matching antigen is unknown. This chain uses TRBV19 with TRBJ1-1; D remains ambiguous. This receptor was identified in a woman aged 35 to 49 in good health and CMV-seronegative. Sequencing was carried out using PBMCs. The CDR3 spells CASSIRRPEAEAFF. DNA of the CDR3: TGTGCCAGTAGTATTCGGCGGCCTGAGGCTGAAGCTTTCTTT.